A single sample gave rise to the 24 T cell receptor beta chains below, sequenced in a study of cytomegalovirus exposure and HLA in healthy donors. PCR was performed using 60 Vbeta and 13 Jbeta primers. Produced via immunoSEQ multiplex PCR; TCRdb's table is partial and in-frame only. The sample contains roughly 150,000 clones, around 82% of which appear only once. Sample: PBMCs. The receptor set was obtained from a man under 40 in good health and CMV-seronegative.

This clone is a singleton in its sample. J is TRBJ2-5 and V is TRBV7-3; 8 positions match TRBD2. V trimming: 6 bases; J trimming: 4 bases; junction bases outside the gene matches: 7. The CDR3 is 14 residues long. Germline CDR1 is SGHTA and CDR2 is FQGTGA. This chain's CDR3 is CASSPGTSLETQYF. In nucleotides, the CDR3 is TGTGCCAGCAGTCCCGGGACTAGTTTAGAGACCCAGTACTTC.

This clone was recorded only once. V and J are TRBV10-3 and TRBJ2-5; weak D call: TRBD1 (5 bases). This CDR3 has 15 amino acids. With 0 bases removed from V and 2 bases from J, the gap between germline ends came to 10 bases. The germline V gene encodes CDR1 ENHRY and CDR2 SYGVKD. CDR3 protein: CAISESQGLQETQYF. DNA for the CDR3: TGTGCCATCAGTGAGTCGCAGGGTTTACAAGAGACCCAGTACTTC.

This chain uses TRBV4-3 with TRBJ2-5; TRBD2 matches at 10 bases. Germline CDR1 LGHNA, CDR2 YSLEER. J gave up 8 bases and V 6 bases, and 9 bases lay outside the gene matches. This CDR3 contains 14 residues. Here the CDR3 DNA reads TGCGCCAGCAGGGGAACTAGCGGGATATTAACCCAGTACTTC. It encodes CASRGTSGILTQYF.

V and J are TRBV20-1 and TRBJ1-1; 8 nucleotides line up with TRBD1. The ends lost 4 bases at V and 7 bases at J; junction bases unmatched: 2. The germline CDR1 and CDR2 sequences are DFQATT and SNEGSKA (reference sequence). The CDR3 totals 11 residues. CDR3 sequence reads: CSAIGTGEAFF. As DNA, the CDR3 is TGCAGTGCTATCGGGACAGGTGAAGCTTTCTTT.

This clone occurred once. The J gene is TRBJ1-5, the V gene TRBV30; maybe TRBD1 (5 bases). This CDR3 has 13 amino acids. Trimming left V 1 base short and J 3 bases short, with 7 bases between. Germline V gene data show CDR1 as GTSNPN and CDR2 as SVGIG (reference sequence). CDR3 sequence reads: CAWSGRVNQPQHF. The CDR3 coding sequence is TGTGCCTGGAGTGGCAGGGTCAATCAGCCCCAGCATTTT.

The CDR3 region is CASSTPRPRSDTQYF. DNA of the CDR3: TGTGCCAGTAGTACCCCGCGCCCTAGGTCAGATACGCAGTATTTT. The gene calls are TRBV19 and TRBJ2-3, with D unresolved. The CDR3 is made up of 15 amino acids. Trimming took off 4 bases at V and 4 bases at J, with 15 bases between the two ends. Germline loops: CDR1 LNHDA, CDR2 SQIVND (reference sequence). The variable domain in full, with the rest retrieved from reference TRBV19 and TRBJ2-3, is DGGITQSPKYLFRKEGQNVTLSCEQNLNHDAMYWYRQDPGQGLRLIYYSQIVNDFQKGDIAEGYSVSREKKESFPLTVTSAQKNPTAFYLCASSTPRPRSDTQYFGPGTRLTVL.

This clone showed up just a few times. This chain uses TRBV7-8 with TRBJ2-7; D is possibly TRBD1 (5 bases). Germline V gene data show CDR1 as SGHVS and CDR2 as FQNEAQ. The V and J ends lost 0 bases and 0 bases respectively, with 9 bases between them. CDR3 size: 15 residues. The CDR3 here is CASSLATGSSYEQYF. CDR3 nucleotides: TGTGCCAGCAGCTTAGCAACAGGATCCTCCTACGAGCAGTACTTC.

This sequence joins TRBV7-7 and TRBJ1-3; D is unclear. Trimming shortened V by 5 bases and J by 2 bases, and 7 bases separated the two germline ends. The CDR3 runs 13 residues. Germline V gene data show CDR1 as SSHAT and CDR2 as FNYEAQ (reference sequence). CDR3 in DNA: TGTGCCAGCAGCCGGGTCCCTGGAAACACCATATATTTT. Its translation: CASSRVPGNTIYF.

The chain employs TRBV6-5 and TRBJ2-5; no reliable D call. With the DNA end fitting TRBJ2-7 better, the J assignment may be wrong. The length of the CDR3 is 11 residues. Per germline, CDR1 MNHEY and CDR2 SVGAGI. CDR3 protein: CASRVGYEQYF. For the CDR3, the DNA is TGTGCCAGCAGGGTCGGGTACGAGCAGTACTTC.

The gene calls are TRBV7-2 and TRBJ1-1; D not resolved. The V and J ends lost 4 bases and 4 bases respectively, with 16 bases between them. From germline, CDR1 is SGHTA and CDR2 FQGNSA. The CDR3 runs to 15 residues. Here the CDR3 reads CASSSYGSGGTEAFF. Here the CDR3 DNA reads TGTGCCAGCAGCTCCTACGGGTCGGGTGGCACTGAAGCTTTCTTT.

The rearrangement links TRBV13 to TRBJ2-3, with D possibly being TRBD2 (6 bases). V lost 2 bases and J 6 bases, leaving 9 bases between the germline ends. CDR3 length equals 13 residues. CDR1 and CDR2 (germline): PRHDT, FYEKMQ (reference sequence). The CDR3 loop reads CASSLFGGDTQYF. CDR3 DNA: TGTGCCAGCAGCTTATTTGGGGGGGATACGCAGTATTTT.

CDR3 DNA: TGTGCCAGCAGTCCCCAGGGGGCGTCTGGCTACACCTTC. It codes for CASSPQGASGYTF. This chain joins TRBV6-6 and TRBJ1-2, with 8 bases identical to TRBD1. Germline trimming cut 5 bases from V and 7 bases from J; bases unmatched to any gene: 6. The CDR3 is made up of 13 amino acids. Germline CDR1 reads MNHNY; CDR2 reads SVGAGI (reference sequence).

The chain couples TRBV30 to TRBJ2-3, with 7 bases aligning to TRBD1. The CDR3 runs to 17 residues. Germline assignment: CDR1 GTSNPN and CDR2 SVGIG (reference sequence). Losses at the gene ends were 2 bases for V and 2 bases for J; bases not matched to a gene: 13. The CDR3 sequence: CAWSITMSGGVTDTQYF. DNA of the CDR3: TGTGCCTGGAGTATTACTATGTCAGGGGGAGTCACAGATACGCAGTATTTT.

CDR3 residues: CASSQRATGELFF. The CDR3 DNA is TGTGCCAGCAGCCAGCGGGCCACCGGGGAGCTGTTTTTT. The J gene is TRBJ2-2, the V gene TRBV27; the D gene is possibly TRBD2 (6 bases). CDR3 length equals 13 residues. V was pared by 6 bases and J by 4 bases, with 9 bases between. Germline-derived CDR1 and CDR2 are MNHEY and SMNVEV (reference sequence).

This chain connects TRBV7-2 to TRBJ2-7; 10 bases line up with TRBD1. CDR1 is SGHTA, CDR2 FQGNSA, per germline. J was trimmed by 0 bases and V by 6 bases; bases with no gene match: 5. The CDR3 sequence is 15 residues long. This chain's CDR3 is CASSQWTGGSYEQYF. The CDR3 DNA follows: TGTGCCAGCAGTCAATGGACAGGGGGCTCCTACGAGCAGTACTTC.

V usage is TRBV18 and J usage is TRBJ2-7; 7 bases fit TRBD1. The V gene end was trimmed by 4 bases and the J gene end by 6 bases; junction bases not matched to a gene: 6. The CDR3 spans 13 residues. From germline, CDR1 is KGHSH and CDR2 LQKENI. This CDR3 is CASSLTGAGEQYF. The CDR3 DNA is TGTGCCAGCTCACTCACAGGGGCGGGCGAGCAGTACTTC.

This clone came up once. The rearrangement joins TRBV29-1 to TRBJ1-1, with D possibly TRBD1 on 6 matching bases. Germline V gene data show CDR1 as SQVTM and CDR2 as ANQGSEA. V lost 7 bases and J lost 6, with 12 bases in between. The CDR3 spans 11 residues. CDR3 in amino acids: CSASDSPEAFF. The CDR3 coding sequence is TGCAGCGCTTCGGACAGTCCTGAAGCTTTCTTT.

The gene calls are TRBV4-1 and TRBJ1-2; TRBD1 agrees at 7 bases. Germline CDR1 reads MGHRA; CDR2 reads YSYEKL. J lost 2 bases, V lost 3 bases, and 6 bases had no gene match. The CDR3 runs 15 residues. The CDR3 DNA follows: TGCGCCAGCAGCCATAACAGGGGTACCAACTATGGCTACACCTTC. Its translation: CASSHNRGTNYGYTF.

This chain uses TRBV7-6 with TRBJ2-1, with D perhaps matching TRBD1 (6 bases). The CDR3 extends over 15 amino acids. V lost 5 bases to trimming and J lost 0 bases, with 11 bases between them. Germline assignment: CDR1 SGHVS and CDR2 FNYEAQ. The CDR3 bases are TGTGCCAGCAGCAAGACAGGCAACTCCTACAATGAGCAGTTCTTC. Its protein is CASSKTGNSYNEQFF.

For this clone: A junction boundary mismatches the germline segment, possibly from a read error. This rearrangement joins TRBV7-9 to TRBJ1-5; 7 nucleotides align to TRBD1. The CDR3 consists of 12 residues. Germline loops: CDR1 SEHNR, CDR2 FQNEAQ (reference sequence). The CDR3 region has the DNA TGTTCCAGCAGCTTAGGGGGCCAGCCCCAGCATTTT. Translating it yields CSSSLGGQPQHF. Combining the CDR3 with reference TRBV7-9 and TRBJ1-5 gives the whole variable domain DTGVSQNPRHKITKRGQNVTFRCDPISEHNRLYWYRQTLGQGPEFLTYFQNEAQLEKSRLLSDRFSAERPKGSFSTLEIQRTEQGDSAMYLCSSSLGGQPQHFGDGTRLSIL.

As DNA, the CDR3 is TGTGCCAGCAGCTGGGACAGAGGGAACACTGAAGCTTTCTTT. It encodes CASSWDRGNTEAFF. The chain joins TRBV7-9 to TRBJ1-1, with 7 positions matching TRBD1. The CDR3 loop spans 14 amino acids. With V trimmed by 4 bases and J by 1 base, 3 bases remained unmatched. Germline V gene data show CDR1 as SEHNR and CDR2 as FQNEAQ (reference sequence).

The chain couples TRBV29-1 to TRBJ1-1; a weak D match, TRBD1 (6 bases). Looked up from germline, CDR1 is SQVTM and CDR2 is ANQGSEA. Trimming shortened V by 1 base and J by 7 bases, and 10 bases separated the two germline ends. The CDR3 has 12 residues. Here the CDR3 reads CSVEGQGNEAFF. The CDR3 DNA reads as TGCAGCGTTGAAGGGCAGGGGAATGAAGCTTTCTTT.

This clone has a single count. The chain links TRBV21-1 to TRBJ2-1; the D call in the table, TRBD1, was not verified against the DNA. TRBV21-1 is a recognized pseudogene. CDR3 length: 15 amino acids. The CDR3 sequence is CASSKRGSSYNEQFF. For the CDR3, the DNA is TGTGCCAGCAGTAAAAGGGGAAGCTCCTACAATGAGCAGTTCTTC.

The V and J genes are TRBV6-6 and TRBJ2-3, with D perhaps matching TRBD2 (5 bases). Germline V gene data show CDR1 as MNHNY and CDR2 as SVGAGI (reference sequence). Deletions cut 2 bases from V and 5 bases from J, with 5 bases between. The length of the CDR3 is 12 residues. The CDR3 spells CASSYRGDTQYF. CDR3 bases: TGTGCCAGCAGTTACCGGGGAGATACGCAGTATTTT.